This TCR beta chain comes out of a study of OX40 agonist ivuxolimab in advanced cancers. For the study at large: The drug used for patients, ivuxolimab, was an agonistic anti-OX40 (CD134) antibody.

Assay: immunoSEQ multiplex PCR; the TCRdb copy retains only in-frame clones and omits some. The sample lists 60,000 to 65,000 clones, roughly 90% seen once, with roughly an eighth in the top ten. Prior autoimmune disease or systemic immunosuppression barred patients. Study results and caveats: Expanded clones were, on average, more numerous in CD8+ T cells than in CD4+. Clones of CD4+ and CD8+ blood T cells grew by week 6 at doses of 0.1 to 3.0 mg/kg.

V was trimmed by 1 base and J by 9 bases, leaving 7 bases between them. The germline CDR1 and CDR2 sequences are SGHNT and YENEEA. This CDR3 is built from 12 residues. About this clone itself: Its specificity is not known.

The source material was CD4+ or CD8+ T cells sorted from blood, sampled in a trial of the OX40 agonist ivuxolimab. The receptor was isolated from an adult with an advanced solid tumor such as melanoma, head and neck, liver or kidney cancer. The V call is TRBV11-3, the J call TRBJ2-1; D remains ambiguous. CDR3 protein: CASSLGGLEQFF. The CDR3 DNA follows: TGTGCCAGCAGCTTAGGAGGCCTTGAGCAGTTCTTC.